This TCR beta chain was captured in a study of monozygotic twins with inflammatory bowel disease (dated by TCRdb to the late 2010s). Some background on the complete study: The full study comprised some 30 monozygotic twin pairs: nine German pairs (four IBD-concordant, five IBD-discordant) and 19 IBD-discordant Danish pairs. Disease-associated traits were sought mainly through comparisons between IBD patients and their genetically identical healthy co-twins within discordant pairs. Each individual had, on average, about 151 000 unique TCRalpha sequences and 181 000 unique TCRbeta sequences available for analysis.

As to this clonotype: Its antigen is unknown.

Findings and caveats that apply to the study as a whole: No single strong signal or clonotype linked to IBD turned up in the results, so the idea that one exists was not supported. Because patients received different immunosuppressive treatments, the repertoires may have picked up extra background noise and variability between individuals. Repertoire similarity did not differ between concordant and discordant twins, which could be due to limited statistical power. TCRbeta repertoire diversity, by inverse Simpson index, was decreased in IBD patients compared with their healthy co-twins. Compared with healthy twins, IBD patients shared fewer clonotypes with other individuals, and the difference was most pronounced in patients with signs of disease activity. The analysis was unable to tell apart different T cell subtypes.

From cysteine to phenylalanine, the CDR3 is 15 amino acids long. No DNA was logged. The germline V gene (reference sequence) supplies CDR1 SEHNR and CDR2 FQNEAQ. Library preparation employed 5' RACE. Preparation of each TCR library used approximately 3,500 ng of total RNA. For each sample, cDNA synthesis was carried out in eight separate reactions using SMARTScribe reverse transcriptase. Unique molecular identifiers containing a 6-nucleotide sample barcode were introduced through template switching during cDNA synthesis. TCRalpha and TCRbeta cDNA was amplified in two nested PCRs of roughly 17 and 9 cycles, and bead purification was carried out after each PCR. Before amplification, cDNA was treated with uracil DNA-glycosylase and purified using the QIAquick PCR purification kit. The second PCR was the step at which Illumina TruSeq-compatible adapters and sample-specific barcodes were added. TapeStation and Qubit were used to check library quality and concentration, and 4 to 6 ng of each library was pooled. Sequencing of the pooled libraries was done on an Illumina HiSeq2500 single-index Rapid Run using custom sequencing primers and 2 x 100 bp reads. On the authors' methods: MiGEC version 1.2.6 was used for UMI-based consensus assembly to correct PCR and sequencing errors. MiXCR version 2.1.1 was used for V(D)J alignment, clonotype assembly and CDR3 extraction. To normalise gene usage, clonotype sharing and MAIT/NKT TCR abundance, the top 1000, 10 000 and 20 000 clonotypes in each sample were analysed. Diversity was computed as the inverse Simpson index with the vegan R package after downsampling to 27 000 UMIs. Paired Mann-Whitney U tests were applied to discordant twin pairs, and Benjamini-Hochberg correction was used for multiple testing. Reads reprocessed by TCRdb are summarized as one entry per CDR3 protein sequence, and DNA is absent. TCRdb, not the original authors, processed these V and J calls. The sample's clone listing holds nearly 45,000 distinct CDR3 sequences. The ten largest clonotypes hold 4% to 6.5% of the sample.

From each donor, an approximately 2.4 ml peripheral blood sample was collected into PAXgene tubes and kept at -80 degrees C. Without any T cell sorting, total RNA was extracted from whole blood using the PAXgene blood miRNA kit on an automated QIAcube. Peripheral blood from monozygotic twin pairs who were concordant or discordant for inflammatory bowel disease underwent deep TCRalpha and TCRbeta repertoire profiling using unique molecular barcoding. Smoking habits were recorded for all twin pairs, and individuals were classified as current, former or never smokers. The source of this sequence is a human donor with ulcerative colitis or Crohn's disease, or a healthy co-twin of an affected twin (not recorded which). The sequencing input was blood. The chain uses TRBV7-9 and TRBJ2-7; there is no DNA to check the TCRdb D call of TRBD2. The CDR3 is CASSFGASKHFEQYF.